Listed below are T cell receptor beta chains from one sample, sequenced in a study of blood T cells in healthy people across ages. Each CDR3 protein gets one entry after TCRdb re-called the 5' RACE reads with MiXCR. Of 1.5 million to 2 million distinct CDR3 sequences in the sample, 28% are singletons; the top ten hold approximately 7.7%. Sample: blood. These receptors were collected from a woman under 40 in good health. Each CDR3 is given with its conserved first and last residue. The D gene is left open where the match is weak. Clone size is given for some rows only: seen once, a few or many times, or a class if the clone is expanded.

clone_size	v_call	d_call	j_call	cdr3_nt	cdr3_aa
few	TRBV6-5	.	TRBJ1-1	TGTGCCAGCAGTTACTCCACGACCTACACTGAAGCTTTCTTT	CASSYSTTYTEAFF
few	TRBV30	.	TRBJ2-1	TGTGCCTGGAGTGTACAATTGGGCGAGCAGTTCTTC	CAWSVQLGEQFF
.	TRBV29-1	.	TRBJ2-3	TGCAGCGTTGTACCCATAAACACAGATACGCAGTATTTT	CSVVPINTDTQYF
.	TRBV7-2	.	TRBJ2-7	TGTGCCAGCAGCTTGTCCACAACTCTCTCATACAGCGAGCAGTACTTC	CASSLSTTLSYSEQYF
.	TRBV12-3/TRBV12-4	.	TRBJ1-1	TGTGCCAGCACCCCCTCGGGGGCCGCTGAAGCTTTCTTT	CASTPSGAAEAFF
.	TRBV20-1	.	TRBJ2-5	TGCAGTGCTAGAGTTCCGGGACAACAGCTATTTAGCTTCTACAATGAGCAGTACTTC	CSARVPGQQLFSFYNEQYF
many	TRBV5-6	TRBD1	TRBJ2-7	TGTGCCAGCAGCTTGGGGGACAGAGCGCGGGAGCAGTACTTC	CASSLGDRAREQYF
few	TRBV5-1	.	TRBJ2-7	TGCGCCAGCAGCTTGGTAGTCGGGGGAAGCTACGAGCAGTACTTC	CASSLVVGGSYEQYF
.	TRBV12-3/TRBV12-4	.	TRBJ1-4	TGTGCCAGCAGGGGGGTTAGGGTCGGAGAAAAACTGTTTTTT	CASRGVRVGEKLFF
few	TRBV28	.	TRBJ2-7	TGTGCCAGCAGTTTACAGGTGGTCGAGCAGTACTTC	CASSLQVVEQYF
.	TRBV7-9	TRBD1	TRBJ2-7	TGTGCCAGCAGCCCTAGCGTGGGACAGGGCACGCACGAGCAGTACTTC	CASSPSVGQGTHEQYF
once	TRBV9	.	TRBJ1-5	TGTGCCAGTAAGCGTATTATAACGTCTCATCAGCCCCAGCATTTT	CASKRIITSHQPQHF
.	TRBV2	.	TRBJ1-4	TGTGCCAGCAAAGTTTCATGGGGCAGCTACCTACCTGAAAAACTGTTTTTT	CASKVSWGSYLPEKLFF
.	TRBV29-1	TRBD2	TRBJ2-3	TGCAGCGTTCAGCGGGAGCTGAGCACAGATACGCAGTATTTT	CSVQRELSTDTQYF
few	TRBV12-3/TRBV12-4	.	TRBJ2-3	TGTGCCAGCAGTTTTGGGCAGTTTGGTGGTGATACGCAGTATTTT	CASSFGQFGGDTQYF
few	TRBV24-1	.	TRBJ1-2	TGTGCCACCATGGGGGCCGACGGTAACTATGGCTACACCTTC	CATMGADGNYGYTF
few	TRBV5-1	.	TRBJ2-1	TGCGCCAGCAGCTTACTAAACCCCAGTTACAACAATGAGCAGTTCTTC	CASSLLNPSYNNEQFF
.	TRBV19	.	TRBJ2-6	TGTGCCAGTAGTATAAACCCCAGGGCCTCTGGGGCCAACGTCCTGACTTTC	CASSINPRASGANVLTF
many	TRBV7-2	TRBD2	TRBJ2-7	TGTGCCAGCAGCTCCCGGACTAGCGGGGGGGCTAACGAGCAGTACTTC	CASSSRTSGGANEQYF
.	TRBV5-1	TRBD2	TRBJ2-1	TGCGCCAGCAGCCTCCTCCGGGGGGTAGGTGGCAATGAGCAGTTCTTC	CASSLLRGVGGNEQFF
.	TRBV11-2	TRBD1	TRBJ2-7	TGTGCCAGCAGCTTACGAGACGACAGGGGGGTTTACGAGCAGTACTTC	CASSLRDDRGVYEQYF
many	TRBV7-2	TRBD2	TRBJ2-1	TGTGCCAGCAGCTTATGGGGGGGAAACAATGAGCAGTTCTTC	CASSLWGGNNEQFF
.	TRBV5-4	.	TRBJ2-7	TGTGCCAGCAGCTCGCCCGGGGTAAGCTCCTACGAGCAGTACTTC	CASSSPGVSSYEQYF
few	TRBV11-2	TRBD1	TRBJ1-1	TGTGCCAGCAGCTCCCGGGACAGGGGTGCTACGAACACTGAAGCTTTCTTT	CASSSRDRGATNTEAFF
few	TRBV9	.	TRBJ1-6	TGTGCCAGCAGCGTAAGTCCCAGGACTGGGATCAATTCACCCCTCCACTTT	CASSVSPRTGINSPLHF
.	TRBV12-3/TRBV12-4	.	TRBJ2-5	TGTGCCAGCAGTTTGGGGAATCTGGAGACCCAGTACTTC	CASSLGNLETQYF
.	TRBV10-3	.	TRBJ1-5	TGTGCCATCACCGCAGACACCAATCAGCCCCAGCATTTT	CAITADTNQPQHF
many	TRBV5-1	TRBD2	TRBJ2-1	TGCGCCAGCAGCCCGAGCGGGGGGGCCATCAATGAGCAGTTCTTC	CASSPSGGAINEQFF
many	TRBV10-3	.	TRBJ2-5	TGTGCCATCTCCAGCAGAGAAGAGACCCAGTACTTC	CAISSREETQYF
few	TRBV13	.	TRBJ2-1	TGTGCCAGCAGCTTAGGCCGCTCCTTTTCTGAGCAGTTCTTC	CASSLGRSFSEQFF
few	TRBV18	TRBD1	TRBJ1-6	TGTGCCAGCTCACCCTACAGGGGTGAAAATTCACCCCTCCACTTT	CASSPYRGENSPLHF
few	TRBV2	.	TRBJ2-4	TGTGCCAGCAGTGGGGGCCGGAGCATTCAGTACTTC	CASSGGRSIQYF
.	TRBV5-1	TRBD1	TRBJ2-3	TGCGCCAGCAGCAAGGGGACAGGGTCGGGGCCTAGCACAGATACGCAGTATTTT	CASSKGTGSGPSTDTQYF
.	TRBV29-1	TRBD1	TRBJ1-1	TGCAGCGTTGTGTACAGGGGGCGGGAATTGAACACTGAAGCTTTCTTT	CSVVYRGRELNTEAFF
.	TRBV29-1	TRBD1	TRBJ1-4	TGCAGCGTTGTTGGGACAGGGCAAAATTATGAAAAACTGTTTTTT	CSVVGTGQNYEKLFF
many	TRBV27	.	TRBJ1-2	TGTGCCAGCAGCGGGACGGCTTCCTCTAGCTACACCTTC	CASSGTASSSYTF
once	TRBV30	TRBD1	TRBJ2-1	TGTGCCTGGCGACAGGGAAGCTCCTACAATGAGCAGTTCTTC	CAWRQGSSYNEQFF
many	TRBV29-1	TRBD1	TRBJ2-3	TGCAGCGTTGTGGGACAGGGTTTCGCAGATACGCAGTATTTT	CSVVGQGFADTQYF
many	TRBV29-1	.	TRBJ1-2	TGCAGCTTTGAAGATCTGGCGGATGGCTACACCTTC	CSFEDLADGYTF
.	TRBV20-1	.	TRBJ1-5	TGCAGTGTCTCCGGGCGGTCCAGGGGCCGCAATCAGCCCCAGCATTTT	CSVSGRSRGRNQPQHF
.	TRBV5-1	.	TRBJ2-1	TGCGCCAGCAGCTTGGACGGGGGTAGGGTGTACAATGAGCAGTTCTTC	CASSLDGGRVYNEQFF
.	TRBV6-5	.	TRBJ1-2	TGTGCCGGCAGTTCCATTGGTTTTGTTGGCTATGGCTACACCTTC	CAGSSIGFVGYGYTF
few	TRBV5-1	TRBD2	TRBJ2-1	TGCGCCGGCAGCCCGGGACTAGCGGGAGCCCCGGGGGAGCAGTTCTTC	CAGSPGLAGAPGEQFF
.	TRBV5-1	TRBD1	TRBJ1-2	TGCGCCAGCAGCTTTGAACAGGGGGCAGTCTATGGCTACACCTTC	CASSFEQGAVYGYTF
.	TRBV12-3/TRBV12-4	.	TRBJ2-5	TGTGCCAGCAGTTTCAGTACATACGAGACCCAGTACTTC	CASSFSTYETQYF
.	TRBV15	TRBD2	TRBJ2-5	TGTGCCACCAGCAGAGAGGGGACTAGTTTATCGGATGAGCAGTACTTC	CATSREGTSLSDEQYF
.	TRBV12-3/TRBV12-4	.	TRBJ2-1	TGTGCCAGCGCTGTGGGGGGCTCCTACAATGAGCAGTTCTTC	CASAVGGSYNEQFF
once	TRBV12-3/TRBV12-4	.	TRBJ1-1	TGTACCAGCAGTTTTGGAGTGAAGGCTTTCTTT	CTSSFGVKAFF
few	TRBV30	.	TRBJ2-7	TGTGCCTGGAGTCCAACCCTCGGGACATACGAGCAGTACTTC	CAWSPTLGTYEQYF
few	TRBV7-2	.	TRBJ2-1	TGTGCCAGCAGTGCCTCCGGGACCATGGGGAATGAGCAGTTCTTC	CASSASGTMGNEQFF
.	TRBV6-6	.	TRBJ2-3	TGTGCCAGCAGTTACGAGGGGGATCGGCTGGATACGCAGTATTTT	CASSYEGDRLDTQYF